The next 28 T cell receptor beta chains were all read from a single sample in a study of cytomegalovirus exposure and HLA in healthy donors. Data came from immunoSEQ multiplex PCR; TCRdb stores just in-frame clones and leaves some out. The table lists 90,000 or so clones, 85% of them singletons. The specimen sequenced was PBMCs. These receptors all stem from a man younger than 35 in good health and CMV-seropositive.

This chain uses TRBV5-6 with TRBJ1-4; 8 positions agree with TRBD1. Trimming cost V 2 bases and J 6 bases; bases outside gene matches: 3. Germline values: CDR1 SGHDT, CDR2 YYEEEE. This CDR3 contains 14 residues. The CDR3: CASSLTGGDEKLFF. The CDR3 DNA follows: TGTGCCAGCAGCTTAACAGGGGGAGATGAAAAACTGTTTTTT.

This chain uses TRBV30 with TRBJ2-2, with TRBD2 matching over 9 bases. The germline CDR1 and CDR2 sequences are GTSNPN and SVGIG (reference sequence). With 5 bases clipped from V and 1 base from J, the junction kept 11 bases outside the gene matches. This CDR3 comprises 17 residues. This CDR3 is CAWEQGLAGVNTGELFF. As DNA, the CDR3 is TGTGCCTGGGAACAGGGATTAGCGGGAGTGAACACCGGGGAGCTGTTTTTT.

The chain is built from TRBV15 and TRBJ2-1, with TRBD2 matching 8 bases. V was clipped by 5 bases and J by 2 bases; unmatched bases: 8. The CDR3 is 16 residues long. Germline V gives CDR1 LNHNV, CDR2 YYDKDF (reference sequence). CDR3 amino acids: CATSWSGSGPYNEQFF. CDR3 in DNA: TGTGCCACCAGCTGGAGCGGGAGTGGACCCTACAATGAGCAGTTCTTC.

The V and J genes are TRBV9 and TRBJ2-3; TRBD2 aligns across 10 bases. The CDR3 contains 14 residues. V shed 3 bases and J 3 bases; nucleotides not matched to a gene: 1. Germline V gives CDR1 SGDLS, CDR2 YYNGEE. CDR3 coding DNA: TGTGCCAGCAGCGCGGGACTAGCGACAGATACGCAGTATTTT. Protein sequence: CASSAGLATDTQYF.

This clone turned up a few times. This sequence joins TRBV10-3 and TRBJ1-5; a possible D gene is TRBD1 (6 bases). Trimming removed 2 bases from V and 1 base from J, with 12 bases in between. The CDR3 loop spans 16 amino acids. Germline CDR1 ENHRY, CDR2 SYGVKD. This chain's CDR3 is CAISERGGSSNQPQHF. The CDR3 nucleotides are TGTGCCATCAGTGAGCGGGGGGGCTCAAGCAATCAGCCCCAGCATTTT.

There are a few counts of this clone. The chain carries TRBV14 and TRBJ2-3; 13 bases match TRBD2. This CDR3 spans 16 amino acids. From germline, CDR1 is SGHDN and CDR2 FVKESK. Trimming cost V 5 bases and J 6 bases; bases outside gene matches: 8. CDR3 in amino acids: CASSSGTSGMKDTQYF. The CDR3 region has the DNA TGTGCCAGCAGCTCCGGGACTAGCGGGATGAAGGATACGCAGTATTTT.

The chain combines TRBV4-1 with TRBJ2-3, with 10 bases matching TRBD1. V lost 4 bases to trimming and J lost 3 bases; unmatched junction nucleotides: 4. The germline CDR1 and CDR2 sequences are MGHRA and YSYEKL. The CDR3 is 15 residues long. The CDR3 nucleotides are TGCGCCAGCAGCCTACCGGGACAGGGGACAGATACGCAGTATTTT. Encoded protein: CASSLPGQGTDTQYF.

The gene calls are TRBV14 and TRBJ2-1; no firm D call. The CDR3 length is 17 residues. Per germline, CDR1 SGHDN and CDR2 FVKESK. The V gene lost 4 bases and the J gene lost 0 bases, with 16 bases spanning the gap. CDR3 sequence (DNA): TGTGCCAGCAGCCCAGCGAGGAAGGCGAGCTCCTACAATGAGCAGTTCTTC. Translated: CASSPARKASSYNEQFF.

This sequence joins TRBV4-1 and TRBJ1-1; D not resolved. In germline, CDR1 is MGHRA, CDR2 YSYEKL. The CDR3 is made up of 15 amino acids. Trimming pared 1 base from V and 3 bases from J, leaving 12 bases between. The CDR3 spells CASSQARGEDTEAFF. As DNA, the CDR3 is TGCGCCAGCAGCCAAGCCCGGGGTGAGGACACTGAAGCTTTCTTT.

V gene TRBV5-1 combines with J gene TRBJ2-1, with no clear D. The CDR3 has 14 residues. Between the trimmed V and J ends, which lost 5 bases and 0 bases, there was a span of 9 bases. Germline V gene data show CDR1 as SGHRS and CDR2 as YFSETQ. In DNA form, the CDR3 reads TGCGCCAGCAGGAGTTCAAGCTCCTACAATGAGCAGTTCTTC. It encodes CASRSSSSYNEQFF.

The chain joins TRBV9 to TRBJ1-2; TRBD1 matches at 8 bases. The ends lost 3 bases at V and 5 bases at J; junction bases unmatched: 0. Germline V lookup: CDR1 SGDLS, CDR2 YYNGEE. The CDR3 sequence is 12 residues long. The CDR3 coding sequence is TGTGCCAGCAGCGGGACAGGGTATGGCTACACCTTC. This translates into CASSGTGYGYTF.

The genes are TRBV6-1 and TRBJ2-4; D is possibly TRBD1 or TRBD2 (7 bases each). Germline V gene data show CDR1 as MNHNS and CDR2 as SASEGT. The length of the CDR3 is 16 residues. V lost 4 bases and J lost 5, with 18 bases in between. The CDR3 DNA sequence: TGTGCCAGCAGTGGAGCGGGACAGAAGCGCCAAAACATTCAGTACTTC. Translation gives CASSGAGQKRQNIQYF.

J is TRBJ2-1 and V is TRBV9, with 10 nucleotides matching TRBD2. V was clipped by 3 bases and J by 7 bases; unmatched bases: 7. CDR1 SGDLS and CDR2 YYNGEE come from the germline V gene. The length of the CDR3 is 15 residues. The CDR3 sequence: CASSELAGGGNEQFF. CDR3 DNA: TGTGCCAGCAGCGAATTAGCGGGAGGAGGGAATGAGCAGTTCTTC.

The chain links TRBV4-1 to TRBJ1-4; maybe TRBD1 (6 bases). This CDR3 comprises 16 residues. CDR1 and CDR2 from the germline V gene are MGHRA and YSYEKL. V dropped 4 bases and J dropped 3 bases, with 15 bases sitting between them. CDR3 sequence (DNA): TGCGCCAGCAGCCCAGGGGCCCCGAGGTCTAATGAAAAACTGTTTTTT. Residues: CASSPGAPRSNEKLFF.

This clone qualifies as hyperexpanded. The V call is TRBV28, the J call TRBJ2-7; 7 bases map to TRBD2. The germline V gene encodes CDR1 MDHEN and CDR2 SYDVKM. J gave up 3 bases and V 4 bases, and 3 bases lay outside the gene matches. The length of the CDR3 is 13 residues. CDR3 sequence reads: CASSYGGGYEQYV. The CDR3 nucleotides read TGTGCCAGCAGTTATGGCGGGGGCTACGAGCAGTACGTC.

V usage is TRBV6-6 and J usage is TRBJ2-1, with no clear D. This CDR3 region has 16 residues. Between the trimmed V and J ends, which lost 0 bases and 3 bases, there was a span of 12 bases. Germline V CDR1 and CDR2: MNHNY, SVGAGI (reference sequence). CDR3 bases: TGTGCCAGCAGTTACTCGATGGCAGGCCGCTACAATGAGCAGTTCTTC. Protein sequence: CASSYSMAGRYNEQFF.

This clone was seen more than once but under ten times. The rearrangement links TRBV9 to TRBJ2-1; D possibly corresponds to TRBD1 (6 bases). V dropped 3 bases and J dropped 4 bases, with 14 bases sitting between them. The CDR3 covers 15 residues. The germline CDR1 and CDR2 sequences are SGDLS and YYNGEE. The CDR3 loop reads CASSAQDSPYNEQFF. CDR3 bases: TGTGCCAGCAGCGCCCAGGACAGTCCTTACAATGAGCAGTTCTTC.

This clone was seen a handful of times. V usage is TRBV7-3 and J usage is TRBJ2-2, with 9 bases that match TRBD1. V was clipped by 4 bases and J by 3 bases; unmatched bases: 3. Germline CDR1 SGHTA, CDR2 FQGTGA. The CDR3 contains 15 residues. The CDR3 region is CASSWTGADTGELFF. The CDR3 coding sequence is TGTGCCAGCAGCTGGACAGGGGCCGACACCGGGGAGCTGTTTTTT. Using reference TRBV7-3 and TRBJ2-2 for the parts outside the CDR3, the full variable domain is GAGVSQTPSNKVTEKGKYVELRCDPISGHTALYWYRQSLGQGPEFLIYFQGTGAADDSGLPNDRFFAVRPEGSVSTLKIQRTERGDSAVYLCASSWTGADTGELFFGEGSRLTVL.

J is TRBJ2-2 and V is TRBV7-7; D gene unclear. Germline V CDR1 and CDR2: SSHAT, FNYEAQ (reference sequence). V was clipped by 5 bases and J by 0 bases, with 7 bases between them. The CDR3 length is 14 residues. Here the CDR3 reads CASSPDSNTGELFF. In DNA, the CDR3 is TGTGCCAGCAGCCCCGACTCGAACACCGGGGAGCTGTTTTTT.

The chain joins TRBV28 to TRBJ2-1, with D possibly TRBD2 on 5 matching bases. This CDR3 has 12 residues. Germline V gives CDR1 MDHEN, CDR2 SYDVKM. V lost 3 bases, J lost 14 bases, and 14 bases lay in between. The CDR3 sequence is CASSLFAAGEFF. For the CDR3, the DNA is TGTGCCAGCAGTTTGTTCGCGGCCGGGGAGTTCTTC.

J is TRBJ2-1 and V is TRBV11-2, with D maybe TRBD2 (5 bases). Trimming stripped 4 bases from V and 10 bases from J, with 14 bases between. This CDR3 is built from 13 residues. CDR1 SGHAT and CDR2 FQNNGV come from the germline V gene. CDR3 region: CASSSASLMEQFF. CDR3 bases: TGTGCCAGCAGCTCCGCTAGCCTCATGGAGCAGTTCTTC.

The genes are TRBV7-8 and TRBJ2-2; the D is unclear. Germline CDR1 and CDR2: SGHVS and FQNEAQ. The CDR3 has 12 amino acids. V lost 3 bases, J lost 5 bases, and 4 bases lay in between. Here the CDR3 reads CASSFGTGELFF. The CDR3 DNA is TGTGCCAGCAGCTTCGGGACCGGGGAGCTGTTTTTT.

This clone was detected once. This sequence joins TRBV11-2 and TRBJ1-2; 9 bases agree with TRBD1. After removal of 7 bases from V and 5 bases from J, the junction contained 5 bases not matched to a gene. The germline V gene has CDR1 SGHAT and CDR2 FQNNGV. The CDR3 is 13 amino acids. This CDR3 is CASTDRGDYGYTF. The DNA for the CDR3 is TGTGCCAGCACCGACAGGGGGGATTATGGCTACACCTTC.

The rearrangement uses TRBV4-1 and TRBJ2-1; TRBD2 matches at 7 bases. Germline V lookup: CDR1 MGHRA, CDR2 YSYEKL. The J segment lost 3 bases and the V segment lost 0 bases, leaving 5 bases of the junction unmatched. CDR3 size: 16 residues. CDR3 residues: CASSQDGSGNYNEQFF. The CDR3, as DNA: TGCGCCAGCAGCCAAGATGGCAGCGGGAACTACAATGAGCAGTTCTTC.

This chain connects TRBV19 to TRBJ2-7, with TRBD1 identical over 8 bases. Germline V gene data show CDR1 as LNHDA and CDR2 as SQIVND (reference sequence). J gave up 6 bases and V 3 bases, and 7 bases lay outside the gene matches. CDR3 length: 14 amino acids. The CDR3 DNA is TGTGCCAGTAGTATCCGGAAGGACAGGGCCGAGCAGTACTTC. Translation gives CASSIRKDRAEQYF.

This clone came up once. The chain employs TRBV28 and TRBJ2-1; 10 bases are shared with TRBD2. The V gene's germline CDR1 is MDHEN and CDR2 SYDVKM. V shed 4 bases and J 7 bases; nucleotides not matched to a gene: 7. The CDR3 consists of 15 residues. CDR3 sequence: CASSWASGSVNEQFF. The CDR3 region has the DNA TGTGCCAGCAGTTGGGCTAGCGGGAGTGTGAATGAGCAGTTCTTC.

This chain uses TRBV29-1 with TRBJ2-3; no firm D call. Between the trimmed V and J ends, which lost 5 bases and 4 bases, there was a span of 4 bases. This CDR3 has 10 amino acids. CDR1 is SQVTM, CDR2 ANQGSEA, per germline. The CDR3 DNA follows: TGCAGCGTTAGCTCAGATACGCAGTATTTT. Translated: CSVSSDTQYF.

The CDR3 is CASSSQGATNEKLFF. The CDR3 DNA is TGTGCCAGCAGTTCACAGGGGGCGACTAATGAAAAACTGTTTTTT. This chain connects TRBV27 to TRBJ1-4; 9 bases line up with TRBD1. This CDR3 contains 15 residues. V dropped 4 bases and J dropped 2; count of bases not matched to a gene: 2. CDR1 MNHEY and CDR2 SMNVEV come from the germline V gene (reference sequence).